This T cell receptor beta chain was obtained from a study of cytomegalovirus exposure and HLA in healthy donors. Study outcomes and limitations: Most CMV-associated TCR beta chains were later found to appear HLA-restricted. It emerged from a later analysis that several of the most significant clusters appeared to be linked to common viral pathogens.

In this sample, this clone turned up a few times. What it recognizes is unknown. Trimming took off 7 bases at V and 11 bases at J, with 23 bases between the two ends. Germline CDR1 reads LNHDA; CDR2 reads SQIVND (reference sequence). There are 14 residues in the CDR3. This PCR relied on a set of 60 Vbeta primers and 13 Jbeta primers. TCRdb's copy holds only in-frame clones and misses some; the assay was immunoSEQ multiplex PCR. The top ten clones hold about 1.8% of a sample with around 130,000 clones, roughly 72% of them seen once. The sequence was collected from a woman in her forties or fifties in good health and CMV-seronegative. Sequencing was performed on PBMCs. The chain combines TRBV19 with TRBJ1-1; TRBD1 might be the D (6 bases). CDR3: CASITLGQPLGAFF. The CDR3 coding sequence is TGTGCCAGTATAACCCTCGGACAGCCCCTTGGGGCTTTCTTT.